These T cell receptor beta chains were read from a single sample in a study of blood T cells in healthy people across ages. TCRdb ran MiXCR on the 5' RACE reads and lists one entry per CDR3 protein. This table holds some 930,000 distinct CDR3 sequences, 25% to 35% found once. The sample also formed part of further work on T cells of mothers and their children.

Sequencing was carried out using blood. The receptors derive from a woman aged 35 to 49 in good health. The CDR3 runs from the conserved cysteine through the conserved F or W. D genes are given only for firm matches. The size entry is marked missing in some rows and otherwise reads once, few, many or a size class.

V	size	D	J	length	DNA	CDR3
TRBV28	-	-	TRBJ1-5	14	TGTGCCAGCAGTGCAGGGGACTTCAATCAGCCCCAGCATTTT	CASSAGDFNQPQHF
TRBV11-2	few	-	TRBJ1-6	15	TGTGCCAGCAGCCGTCTTGGGGGTGTAAGTTCACCCCTCCACTTT	CASSRLGGVSSPLHF
TRBV5-6	-	-	TRBJ2-5	15	TGTGCCAGCAGCTTGGAGGGTTGGTACCAAGAGACCCAGTACTTC	CASSLEGWYQETQYF
TRBV7-6	few	TRBD1	TRBJ1-6	16	TGTGCCAGCAGCCGCCGGGACAGGATTTATAATTCACCCCCCCACTTT	CASSRRDRIYNSPPHF
TRBV7-2	-	-	TRBJ2-6	20	TGTGCCAGCAGCTTATTGGGGCGGGGACTCATACGCTCTGGGGCCAACGTCCTGACTTTC	CASSLLGRGLIRSGANVLTF
TRBV11-2	-	-	TRBJ2-7	16	TGTGCCAGCAGCTTGGGGATTCGGGAAGCGACCTACGAGCAGTACTTC	CASSLGIREATYEQYF
TRBV5-1	few	-	TRBJ2-3	15	TGCGCCAGCAGCTTGCAGGAACCAAGCACAGATACACAGTATTTT	CASSLQEPSTDTQYF
TRBV12-3/TRBV12-4	many	TRBD2	TRBJ2-7	16	TGTGCCAGCAGTTTAAATCTGGGACTAGGGTCCTACGAGCAGTACTTC	CASSLNLGLGSYEQYF
TRBV7-4	many	-	TRBJ1-2	10	TGTGCCAGCACCGGCGAGGGCTACACCTTC	CASTGEGYTF
TRBV14	-	-	TRBJ2-5	13	TGTGCCAGCAGCCCGGACTTCACAACTTTGCAGTACTTC	CASSPDFTTLQYF
TRBV20-1	few	-	TRBJ2-1	14	TGCAGTGTCCCGGGACTCCAATACCAAACTGAGCAGTTCTTC	CSVPGLQYQTEQFF
TRBV29-1	many	-	TRBJ2-7	12	TGCAGCGTTGAGGTTGCCTCGTCCCAGCAGTACTTC	CSVEVASSQQYF
TRBV18	many	TRBD1	TRBJ1-1	13	TGTGCCAGCTCAGGGGACAGAAACACTGAAGCTTTCTTT	CASSGDRNTEAFF
TRBV3-1	few	TRBD2	TRBJ2-3	17	TGTGCCAGCAGCGCCGGTCAACTAGCGGGGGGGACAGATACGCAGTATTTT	CASSAGQLAGGTDTQYF
TRBV29-1	-	TRBD2	TRBJ2-1	16	TGCAGCGTTGAAGCCTGGACTAGCGGGAGGTTAAATGAGCAGTTCTTC	CSVEAWTSGRLNEQFF
TRBV12-3/TRBV12-4	-	-	TRBJ2-3	13	TGTGCCAGCAGTTCCTCCTACACAGATACGCAGTATTTT	CASSSSYTDTQYF
TRBV7-2	many	-	TRBJ2-3	14	TGTGCCAGCACACGGACGGCTAGCACAGATACGCAGTATTTT	CASTRTASTDTQYF
TRBV20-1	many	-	TRBJ2-7	13	TGCAGTGCTAGAGGGAGTTGGGTCTACGAGCAGTACTTC	CSARGSWVYEQYF
TRBV20-1	many	TRBD1	TRBJ1-6	16	TGCAGTGCTAGAGATTCGGGACAGGGTGTTAGTTCACCCCTCCACTTT	CSARDSGQGVSSPLHF
TRBV3-1	-	-	TRBJ1-4	17	TGTGCCAGCAGCCACCGTTACCGAAGTCCAATGGATGAAAAACTGTTTTTT	CASSHRYRSPMDEKLFF
TRBV2	many	-	TRBJ1-1	14	TGTGCCAGCAGTGGAGGACGGGGGAACACTGAAGCTTTCTTT	CASSGGRGNTEAFF
TRBV7-8	few	-	TRBJ2-7	15	TGTGCCAGCAGCTCCCCGGGGGGCAGCTCCTACGAGCAGTACTTC	CASSSPGGSSYEQYF
TRBV5-5	-	TRBD1	TRBJ1-6	16	TGTGCCAGCAGCTCACTACTTGGGACAGGGAATTCACCCCTCCACTTT	CASSSLLGTGNSPLHF
TRBV25-1	few	-	TRBJ2-4	15	TGTGCCAGCAGTGAATATCGGGGACGGGAAAACATTCAGTACTTC	CASSEYRGRENIQYF
TRBV20-1	many	-	TRBJ2-7	14	TGCAGTGCTATTTCTGGCGGGGTGAGGTACGAGCAGTACTTC	CSAISGGVRYEQYF
TRBV28	few	TRBD1	TRBJ2-2	15	TGTGCCAGCAGTTTAAGGGACAGGAACACCGGGGAGCTGTTTTTT	CASSLRDRNTGELFF
TRBV20-1	-	-	TRBJ1-2	14	TGCAGTGCTAACACAACAGGAGGGAACTATGGCTGCACCTTC	CSANTTGGNYGCTF
TRBV27	-	-	TRBJ1-1	13	TGTGCCAGCATGACCGGGTTGAACACTGAAGCTTTCTTT	CASMTGLNTEAFF
TRBV7-2	-	-	TRBJ2-7	14	TGTGCCAGCAACTTAGCTTTGTTCGGCTACGAGCAGTACTTC	CASNLALFGYEQYF
TRBV6-1	few	-	TRBJ2-5	14	TGTGCCAGCAGTGAATCCAGGCCCCAAGAGACCCAGTACTTC	CASSESRPQETQYF
TRBV20-1	-	TRBD1	TRBJ1-1	15	TGCAGTGCTAGGACTTCGACAGGGACGTACACTGAAGCTTTCTTT	CSARTSTGTYTEAFF
TRBV5-5	-	-	TRBJ2-3	13	TGTGCCAGCAGCTTGACGATCACAGATACGCAGTATTTT	CASSLTITDTQYF
TRBV6-6	few	TRBD2	TRBJ2-1	15	TGTGCCAGCAGTTACTCGATGGGGGGGGGCAATGAGCAGTTCTTC	CASSYSMGGGNEQFF
TRBV4-1	many	TRBD1	TRBJ2-7	16	TGCGCCAGCAGCCAAGCCATCGGGCAGGGGGTAGGCGAGCAGTACTTC	CASSQAIGQGVGEQYF
TRBV30	many	-	TRBJ2-4	14	TGTGCCTGGGAGGAGGGGTTAGCCAAAAACATTCAGTACTTC	CAWEEGLAKNIQYF
TRBV3-1	-	-	TRBJ2-1	15	TGTGCCAGCAGCCAAGACAGGGTCCCCGGTAATGAGCAGTTCTTC	CASSQDRVPGNEQFF
TRBV5-1	-	TRBD2	TRBJ2-1	15	TGCGCCAGCAGCTTACTAGCGGGGGTTGAGAATGAGCAGTTCTTC	CASSLLAGVENEQFF
TRBV7-2	many	TRBD2	TRBJ2-5	18	TGTGCCAGCAGCTTAGCCCAGGGGGTAGCGGGGGCCCAAGAGACCCAGTACTTC	CASSLAQGVAGAQETQYF
TRBV7-2	many	-	TRBJ2-7	14	TGTGCCAGCAGCTTAAGGGTCCCTCCCTACGAGCAGTACTTC	CASSLRVPPYEQYF